This T cell receptor beta chain originates from a study of blood T cell repertoires in COVID-19 (dated by TCRdb to 2019 to 2021). For the wider study: Samples covering the acute and convalescent phases of COVID-19 were provided by collaborators in the United States, Italy and Spain. The samples were drawn from the first 160 participants of the ongoing ImmuneRACE study and from 950 to 1,500 subjects provided by 6 global collaborators. The material from the prospective study consisted of cDNA or gDNA derived from T cells, B-cell-depleted T cells, or PBMCs. HLA class I and class II types, where available, came from metadata supplied by the sample provider rather than from assay-based typing. A de-identified subject ID, COVID-19 status, age in years and sex were almost always included in the sample metadata. The repertoires were released in a freely available public database intended as a resource for research on the immune response to SARS-CoV-2. The dataset comprised deeply sampled blood TCRbeta repertoires from subjects exposed to, actively infected with, or recovered from COVID-19.

V and J lose 3 bases and 0 bases, and a span of 22 bases separates them. From a lookup of the germline V gene (reference sequence), CDR1 and CDR2 are SGHKS and YYEKEE. The CDR3 contains 19 residues, cysteine and phenylalanine counted. The kept DNA is CDR3 alone, 57 bases in frame from the first base. TCRbeta CDR3 regions were amplified from genomic DNA using the immunoSEQ Assay, a bias-controlled multiplex PCR. In the source study's methods: The number of nucleated cells in each sample was estimated from the amplification of reference gene primers within the assay. To quantify the absolute abundance of each unique TCRbeta CDR3 rearrangement, sequence reads were collapsed and filtered. Productive Simpson clonality was computed per sample as the square root of Simpson's diversity index over productive rearrangements. TCRdb took this table from immuneACCESS and kept in-frame rearrangements with V and J called. Such tables lack part of the clones; where checked against another copy, unresolved V genes explain under half of the gap, and the rest is unexplained. V and J calls and clone size are copied from that table; D and trimming were computed from the DNA. The table for this sample lists about 160,000 clones; approximately 82% of them were counted only once. 22% of the sample is taken by the ten largest.

Broader findings and caveats from the paper: The amount of clinical and demographic metadata varied by source and participant and was provided uncurated.

As to this clone: This clone's antigen is unknown. Base quality data are lacking; no much larger clone is found one base away.

The collaborating institutions used their own protocols to collect whole blood in K2EDTA tubes. For TCRbeta analysis, collaborators shipped samples in one of three forms: frozen whole blood, isolated PBMCs, or DNA extracted from either of those sample types. The rearrangement combines TRBV5-5 with TRBJ2-1; the D gene is possibly TRBD2, with 6 bases matching. What was sequenced was peripheral blood. The clonotype originates from a woman older than 75 with acute or convalescent COVID-19. The bases read TGTGCCAGCAGCTCGGCGGACTATAGCGCAGGAGGCTCCTACAATGAGCAGTTCTTC. It translates as CASSSADYSAGGSYNEQFF.